This TCR beta chain was recorded in a study of CD8 T cells in Susac syndrome. Isolation of CD8+ and CD4+ T cells was performed negatively, whereas enrichment of TEMRA cells was done by FACS. An amount of RNA that ranged from 0.5 to 1 ug was reverse transcribed with random hexamers. From the immunoSEQ multiplex PCR reads, TCRdb called clonotypes with MiXCR, one entry per CDR3 protein. The table lists around 170,000 distinct CDR3 sequences, 85% to 95% of them singletons, with roughly 0.11% in the top ten. The CDR3 has 14 residues. Germline loops: CDR1 LGHDT, CDR2 YNNKEL (reference sequence). V lost 3 bases, J lost 4 bases, and 12 bases lay in between.

This clonotype was obtained from a human donor with Susac syndrome. The rearrangement joins TRBV3-1 to TRBJ1-2, with D hard to call. Sequencing was done on a sample of CD4+ T cells from PBMCs. The chain's CDR3 is CASSHGAAGYGYTF. Here the CDR3 DNA reads TGTGCCAGCAGCCACGGCGCGGCCGGCTATGGCTACACCTTC. Full variable domain (remainder filled in from reference TRBV3-1 and TRBJ1-2): DTAVSQTPKYLVTQMGNDKSIKCEQNLGHDTMYWYKQDSKKFLKIMFSYNNKELIINETVPNRFSPKSPDKAHLNLHINSLELGDSAVYFCASSHGAAGYGYTFGSGTRLTVV.